Below are 20 T cell receptor beta chains sequenced from a single sample in a study of kidney transplant recipient with SARS-CoV-2 infection. From the reads, TCRdb called clonotypes with MiXCR, one entry per CDR3 protein. The repertoire holds approximately 250,000 distinct CDR3 sequences, with 29% as singletons. The sequenced sample was a blood sample, obtained at baseline and on day 111 from a kidney transplant recipient. The receptors come from a male patient between 25 and 39 years old who had COVID-19 and was a kidney transplant recipient. The T cells may partly be graft donor cells.

This clonotype was found once. A read error may be the cause here, since a much bigger clone is one base away. This chain links TRBV28 with TRBJ2-7; D uncertain. Germline CDR1 reads MDHEN; CDR2 reads SYDVKM. Deletions cut 7 bases from V and 0 bases from J, with 13 bases between. The CDR3 totals 14 residues. The DNA of the CDR3 is TGTGCCAGCACCCACGGTGGAGTCTCCTACGAGCAGTACTTC. It yields the protein CASTHGGVSYEQYF. Using reference TRBV28 and TRBJ2-7 for the parts outside the CDR3, the full variable domain is DVKVTQSSRYLVKRTGEKVFLECVQDMDHENMFWYRQDPGLGLRLIYFSYDVKMKEKGDIPEGYSVSREKKERFSLILESASTNQTSMYLCASTHGGVSYEQYFGPGTRLTVT.

This clonotype was recorded at least ten times. The V and J genes are TRBV7-9 and TRBJ1-3; D possibly corresponds to TRBD1 (6 bases). This CDR3 has 16 residues. CDR1 SEHNR and CDR2 FQNEAQ come from the germline V gene (reference sequence). V was cut by 4 bases and J by 0 bases, with 13 bases left in between. The CDR3 loop is CASSSRDTASGNTIYF. The CDR3 DNA follows: TGTGCCAGCAGCTCCCGGGACACCGCCTCTGGAAACACCATATATTTT.

This clonotype was seen at least ten times. The chain employs TRBV7-6 and TRBJ1-2, with a tentative D call TRBD1 (6 bases). Trimming cost V 0 bases and J 7 bases, with 15 bases left between them. Germline V gives CDR1 SGHVS, CDR2 FNYEAQ. This CDR3 spans 15 amino acids. Written as DNA, the CDR3 is TGTGCCAGCAGCTTAGCTGGCAGGGGATTGAGTGGCTACACCTTC. This gives the protein CASSLAGRGLSGYTF.

This clonotype was counted ten times or more. The rearrangement links TRBV5-4 to TRBJ1-3; D may be TRBD1 (6 bases). V lost 0 bases, J lost 4 bases, and 11 bases lay in between. The CDR3 consists of 15 residues. From germline, CDR1 is SGHNT and CDR2 YYREEE (reference sequence). The CDR3 loop is CASSLDRGPGNTIYF. The CDR3 region has the DNA TGTGCCAGCAGCTTGGATCGGGGGCCGGGAAACACCATATATTTT.

This clonotype turned up a few times. V is TRBV9 and J is TRBJ2-2, with D possibly being TRBD1 (6 bases). Germline V CDR1 and CDR2: SGDLS, YYNGEE. The CDR3 is 14 amino acids. V gave up 3 bases and J gave up 6 bases, with 12 bases separating them. In DNA, the CDR3 is TGTGCCAGCAGCGGACAGGTTTCGGCCGGGGAGCTGTTTTTT. This encodes CASSGQVSAGELFF.

Many counts were recorded for this clonotype. This chain uses TRBV8-2 with TRBJ1-2. TRBV8-2 is deemed a pseudogene. This CDR3 region has 16 residues. As DNA, the CDR3 is TGTGGCAGTGGGGATGTTGATAGCCGAAAGACCTATGGCTACACCTTC. Its protein is CGSGDVDSRKTYGYTF.

This clonotype came up many times. The chain links TRBV19 to TRBJ2-7; no definite D call. V lost 1 base to trimming and J lost 0 bases, with 7 bases between them. Per the germline V gene, CDR1 is LNHDA and CDR2 is SQIVND (reference sequence). The CDR3 consists of 14 residues. Here the CDR3 reads CASSIAPSSYEQYF. The CDR3 bases are TGTGCCAGTAGTATAGCGCCGAGCTCCTACGAGCAGTACTTC. Variable domain in full (rest from reference TRBV19 and TRBJ2-7): DGGITQSPKYLFRKEGQNVTLSCEQNLNHDAMYWYRQDPGQGLRLIYYSQIVNDFQKGDIAEGYSVSREKKESFPLTVTSAQKNPTAFYLCASSIAPSSYEQYFGPGTRLTVT.

The chain is built from TRBV5-6 and TRBJ2-3; TRBD1 aligns across 7 bases. V lost 4 bases, J lost 2 bases, and 4 bases stayed unmatched. CDR3 length equals 14 residues. Per the germline V gene, CDR1 is SGHDT and CDR2 is YYEEEE. The CDR3, as DNA: TGTGCCAGCAGCCCCAGGGGGAACACAGATACGCAGTATTTT. Amino acids: CASSPRGNTDTQYF.

To note about this clonotype: This may be a read error: a much more frequent sequence differs by one nucleotide. This chain links TRBV3-2 with TRBJ2-1. TRBV3-2 represents a pseudogene. The CDR3 is 13 residues long. CDR3 sequence: CASNQGPNNEQFF. As DNA, the CDR3 is TGTGCCAGCAACCAAGGGCCAAACAATGAGCAGTTCTTC.

The chain recombines TRBV2 with TRBJ2-3, with D perhaps given as TRBD1 or TRBD2 (5 bases each). Germline V gene data show CDR1 as SNHLY and CDR2 as FYNNEI. This CDR3 comprises 15 residues. V was shortened by 7 bases and J by 2 bases, with 16 bases between the two germline ends. CDR3 sequence reads: CASMAGTSYTDTQYF. DNA for the CDR3: TGTGCCAGCATGGCCGGGACCTCATACACAGATACGCAGTATTTT.

This clonotype was observed at least ten times. This chain uses TRBV20-1 with TRBJ2-6; D gene ambiguous. CDR3 length equals 15 residues. Per the germline V gene, CDR1 is DFQATT and CDR2 is SNEGSKA (reference sequence). The V and J ends lost 6 bases and 0 bases respectively, with 12 bases between them. CDR3 residues: CSARTDPSGANVLTF. In nucleotides, the CDR3 is TGCAGTGCACGGACGGATCCCTCTGGGGCCAACGTCCTGACTTTC.

The chain has TRBV9 and TRBJ2-7, with TRBD1 identical over 9 bases. The CDR3 spans 15 residues. Germline loops: CDR1 SGDLS, CDR2 YYNGEE. Trimming cost V 0 bases and J 1 base; bases outside gene matches: 2. CDR3: CASSVGGTGSYEQYF. In DNA, the CDR3 is TGTGCCAGCAGCGTAGGAGGGACAGGGTCCTACGAGCAGTACTTC. The full variable domain, rest sourced from reference TRBV9 and TRBJ2-7, is DSGVTQTPKHLITATGQRVTLRCSPRSGDLSVYWYQQSLDQGLQFLIQYYNGEERAKGNILERFSAQQFPDLHSELNLSSLELGDSALYFCASSVGGTGSYEQYFGPGTRLTVT.

Many counts were recorded for this clonotype. The genes are TRBV6-5 and TRBJ2-4, with D unclear. The CDR3 runs 14 residues. Looked up from germline, CDR1 is MNHEY and CDR2 is SVGAGI. The germline V and J ends were trimmed by 7 bases and 0 bases, with 10 bases remaining between them. This chain's CDR3 is CASNSGLAKNIQYF. For the CDR3, the DNA is TGTGCCAGCAATTCCGGCCTAGCCAAAAACATTCAGTACTTC.

Worth noting for this clonotype: This clone may be a read error of a much larger clone one base away. The genes are TRBV6-1 and TRBJ1-2; no clear D gene. The CDR3 totals 17 residues. V was pared by 5 bases and J by 4 bases, with 23 bases between. Germline values: CDR1 MNHNS, CDR2 SASEGT. CDR3 loop: CASSKYPPMRKTYGYTF. The CDR3 DNA reads TGTGCCAGCAGTAAATATCCCCCTATGCGAAAGACCTATGGCTACACCTTC.

The chain joins TRBV6-1 to TRBJ2-3; D is ambiguous. The CDR3 consists of 13 residues. Germline V gives CDR1 MNHNS, CDR2 SASEGT. The ends were cut back, 2 bases at V and 6 bases at J, with 9 bases in the middle. CDR3 sequence: CASSELNEDTQYF. The DNA of the CDR3 is TGTGCCAGCAGTGAACTAAACGAGGATACGCAGTATTTT.

This clonotype was observed many times. The chain links TRBV30 to TRBJ1-2; D gene uncertain. The CDR3 spans 16 residues. The germline V gene has CDR1 GTSNPN and CDR2 SVGIG (reference sequence). Between the trimmed V and J ends, which lost 5 bases and 4 bases, there was a span of 23 bases. CDR3 DNA: TGTGCCTGGTTCCACCAGCGTTATAGAAAGACCTATGGCTACACCTTC. Its protein is CAWFHQRYRKTYGYTF.

This clonotype was picked up many times. The CDR3 nucleotides read TGTGCCAGCAGCAGACAGTCGAACACTGAAGCTTTCTTT. It codes for CASSRQSNTEAFF. The genes are TRBV5-8 and TRBJ1-1; D might be TRBD1 (5 bases). The CDR3 length is 13 residues. Trimming left V 4 bases short and J 1 base short, with 8 bases between. Germline CDR1 SGHTS, CDR2 YDEGEE.

This clonotype was observed many times. The chain uses TRBV2 and TRBJ1-2, with 9 bases identical to TRBD1. The CDR3 sequence is 15 residues long. Germline CDR1 is SNHLY and CDR2 is FYNNEI. Trimming cost V 0 bases and J 6 bases; bases outside gene matches: 5. CDR3 residues: CASSEALWTGDGYTF. CDR3 nucleotides: TGTGCCAGCAGTGAAGCGCTTTGGACAGGGGATGGCTACACCTTC.

As to this clonotype: This may be a read error: a much more frequent sequence differs by one nucleotide. This chain links TRBV5-1 with TRBJ2-7; TRBD2 matches at 7 bases. This CDR3 has 12 amino acids. Germline assignment: CDR1 SGHRS and CDR2 YFSETQ. V gave up 7 bases and J gave up 5 bases; unmatched junction bases: 6. CDR3 amino acids: CASGGGLNEQYF. The CDR3 nucleotides read TGCGCCAGCGGCGGGGGACTTAACGAGCAGTACTTC.

In this sample, this clonotype turned up many times. The chain combines TRBV20-1 with TRBJ1-5, with TRBD1 matching 7 bases. The trim removed 3 bases at V and 3 bases at J, leaving 5 bases unmatched. The CDR3 covers 14 residues. Germline V gives CDR1 DFQATT, CDR2 SNEGSKA (reference sequence). Here the CDR3 DNA reads TGCAGTGCTAGGGACAGGTACTTCAATCAGCCCCAGCATTTT. Amino acids: CSARDRYFNQPQHF.